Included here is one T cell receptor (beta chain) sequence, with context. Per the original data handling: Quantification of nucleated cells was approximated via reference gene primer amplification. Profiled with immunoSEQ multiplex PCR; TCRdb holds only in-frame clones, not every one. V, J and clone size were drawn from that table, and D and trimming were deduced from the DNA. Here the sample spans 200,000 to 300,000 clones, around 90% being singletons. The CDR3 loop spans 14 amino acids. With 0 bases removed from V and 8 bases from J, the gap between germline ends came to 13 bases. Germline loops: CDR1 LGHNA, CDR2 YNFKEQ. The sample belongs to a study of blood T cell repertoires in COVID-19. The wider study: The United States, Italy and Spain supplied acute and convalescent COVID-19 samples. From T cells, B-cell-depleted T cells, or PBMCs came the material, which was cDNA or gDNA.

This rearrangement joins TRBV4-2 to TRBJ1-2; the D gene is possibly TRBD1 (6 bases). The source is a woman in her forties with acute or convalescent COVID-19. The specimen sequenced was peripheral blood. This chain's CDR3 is CASSQERGAGGYTF. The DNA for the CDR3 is TGTGCCAGCAGCCAAGAACGGGGGGCTGGGGGCTACACCTTC.